This TCR beta chain was sequenced for a study of T-cell reconstitution after alpha-beta-depleted transplantation in children. The V segment lost 0 bases and the J segment 3 bases; nucleotides outside the gene matches: 6. The germline gives CDR1 SGHRS, CDR2 YFSETQ. This CDR3 has 16 residues. This sample's TCRbeta library carried unique molecular identifier barcodes. TCRdb fed the PCR reads into MiXCR, producing one record per CDR3 protein. Of approximately 420,000 distinct CDR3 sequences in the sample, 11% were seen once. This chain links TRBV5-1 with TRBJ2-5, with 9 bases matching TRBD1. This TCR was sampled from a human donor who donated a stem cell graft to a child with acute myeloid leukemia. The sequencing here drew on PBMCs from the stem cell graft donor, taken from the stem cell graft. The DNA of the CDR3 is TGCGCCAGCAGCTTGGGGTTCCGGACAGGGGAAGAGACCCAGTACTTC. Translation gives CASSLGFRTGEETQYF.